These 31 T cell receptor beta chains share one sample of origin, sequenced in a study of T cell responses to AZD1222 COVID-19 vaccine. Produced via immunoSEQ multiplex PCR; TCRdb's table is partial and in-frame only. The sample lists some 140,000 clones, 88% seen once, with approximately 3.1% in the top ten. This specimen was peripheral blood, taken on day 0 of AZD1222 vaccination. Receptor source: an adult in good health.

The chain links TRBV6-2 or TRBV6-3 to TRBJ1-6; 9 nucleotides agree with TRBD1. Trimming cost V 6 bases and J 9 bases; bases outside gene matches: 9. The length of the CDR3 is 15 residues. Germline V gene lookup returns CDR1 MNHEY and CDR2 SVGEGT. The DNA for the CDR3 is TGTGCCAGCAGCTTCGGGACAGGGCCAAGTTCACCCCTCCACTTT. It encodes CASSFGTGPSSPLHF.

The chain employs TRBV6-5 and TRBJ2-7, with D unresolved. Germline CDR1 reads MNHEY; CDR2 reads SVGAGI. V was trimmed by 2 bases and J by 2 bases, leaving 16 bases between them. The CDR3 is 16 residues long. CDR3 coding DNA: TGTGCCAGCAGTTACCTAAGAACCACGCAGACCTACGAGCAGTACTTC. Amino acids: CASSYLRTTQTYEQYF.

The chain has TRBV6-5 and TRBJ1-2; 7 nucleotides align to TRBD1. This CDR3 contains 14 residues. J lost 8 bases, V lost 7 bases, and 13 bases had no gene match. Germline V gene sequence: CDR1 MNHEY, CDR2 SVGAGI. The CDR3 protein is CASMSSGTEAGYTF. The CDR3 nucleotides read TGTGCCAGCATGTCCTCCGGGACAGAGGCCGGCTACACCTTC.

This clone has just one count. The gene calls are TRBV28 and TRBJ1-3; the match to TRBD1 covers 7 bases. Germline V CDR1 and CDR2: MDHEN, SYDVKM. J lost 2 bases, V lost 2 bases, and 3 bases had no gene match. The CDR3 runs 15 residues. CDR3 coding DNA: TGTGCCAGCAGTTTAGGCACAGGGGCTGGAAACACCATATATTTT. Translation: CASSLGTGAGNTIYF.

V and J are TRBV13 and TRBJ2-6, with D possibly matching TRBD1 (6 bases). V was shortened by 0 bases and J by 10 bases, with 13 bases between the two germline ends. From germline, CDR1 is PRHDT and CDR2 FYEKMQ (reference sequence). This CDR3 is built from 15 residues. The CDR3, as DNA: TGTGCCAGCAGCTTAGGTGACAGGAAGCAAAACGTCCTGACTTTC. This translates into CASSLGDRKQNVLTF.

The J gene is TRBJ1-1, the V gene TRBV12-3 or TRBV12-4; D possibly corresponds to TRBD1 (6 bases). There are 12 residues in the CDR3. The V gene lost 6 bases and the J gene lost 8 bases, with 13 bases spanning the gap. CDR3 bases: TGTGCCAGCAGACCCACCGGGGGCGAAGCTTTCTTT. As protein: CASRPTGGEAFF.

The chain uses TRBV4-3 and TRBJ2-1, with 7 bases matching TRBD2. Germline V lookup: CDR1 LGHNA, CDR2 YSLEER. Losses at the gene ends were 0 bases for V and 7 bases for J; bases not matched to a gene: 12. This CDR3 comprises 17 residues. The CDR3 protein is CASSQDVAQRGGNEQFF. For the CDR3, the DNA is TGCGCCAGCAGCCAAGATGTGGCCCAGCGGGGTGGGAATGAGCAGTTCTTC.

This chain uses TRBV5-1 with TRBJ2-7; D call uncertain. This CDR3 is built from 15 residues. Trimming shortened V by 4 bases and J by 3 bases, and 17 bases separated the two germline ends. Germline values: CDR1 SGHRS, CDR2 YFSETQ. DNA for the CDR3: TGCGCCAGCAGCAAGGACCCGGGTGTCAACTACGAGCAGTACTTC. Translated, it gives CASSKDPGVNYEQYF.

CDR3: CASTHWSTGELFF. The CDR3, as DNA: TGTGCCAGCACTCATTGGAGCACCGGGGAGCTGTTTTTT. This chain connects TRBV25-1 to TRBJ2-2; the D is unclear. The germline V and J ends were trimmed by 7 bases and 4 bases, with 10 bases remaining between them. CDR1 is MGHDK, CDR2 SYGVNS, per germline. The CDR3 has 13 residues. The whole variable domain, remainder taken from reference TRBV25-1 and TRBJ2-2, is EADIYQTPRYLVIGTGKKITLECSQTMGHDKMYWYQQDPGMELHLIHYSYGVNSTEKGDLSSESTVSRIRTEHFPLTLESARPSHTSQYLCASTHWSTGELFFGEGSRLTVL.

This rearrangement joins TRBV29-1 to TRBJ1-1; D not certain. The germline V gene has CDR1 SQVTM and CDR2 ANQGSEA. The CDR3 totals 11 residues. V was clipped by 5 bases and J by 8 bases, with 12 bases between them. CDR3 DNA: TGCAGCGTTATGCGGTACGGGGAAGCTTTCTTT. Its protein product is CSVMRYGEAFF. The full variable domain, its missing parts supplied by reference TRBV29-1 and TRBJ1-1, is SAVISQKPSRDICQRGTSLTIQCQVDSQVTMMFWYRQQPGQSLTLIATANQGSEATYESGFVIDKFPISRPNLTFSTLTVSNMSPEDSSIYLCSVMRYGEAFFGQGTRLTVV.

This clone was seen a few times. V gene TRBV7-8 combines with J gene TRBJ1-1; D remains unclear. This CDR3 is 13 amino acids long. Trimming left V 1 base short and J 4 bases short, with 7 bases between. CDR1 SGHVS and CDR2 FQNEAQ come from the germline V gene. The CDR3 spells CASSLDSLTEAFF. CDR3 nucleotides: TGTGCCAGCAGCTTAGACAGTCTCACTGAAGCTTTCTTT.

V usage is TRBV28 and J usage is TRBJ1-6; no firm D call. Trimming stripped 6 bases from V and 8 bases from J, with 8 bases between. The CDR3 covers 12 residues. The V gene's germline CDR1 is MDHEN and CDR2 SYDVKM. This chain's CDR3 is CASRRTDSPLHF. CDR3 bases: TGTGCCAGCAGGCGGACCGATTCACCCCTCCACTTT.

This rearrangement joins TRBV24-1 to TRBJ1-3; 8 bases are a match to TRBD1. V gave up 12 bases and J gave up 8 bases; unmatched junction bases: 17. The CDR3 is made up of 15 amino acids. Germline CDR1 is KGHDR and CDR2 is SFDVKD. The CDR3 nucleotides read TGTGCCCCATACTTTAGGACAGGGCCCATCGACACCATATATTTT. Translation gives CAPYFRTGPIDTIYF.

The chain recombines TRBV10-3 with TRBJ1-1; D ambiguous. CDR1 is ENHRY and CDR2 is SYGVKD in the germline V gene. Deletions cut 4 bases from V and 5 bases from J, with 8 bases between. There are 12 residues in the CDR3. Here the CDR3 reads CAISVAQTEAFF. The CDR3 DNA reads TGTGCCATCAGTGTCGCCCAGACTGAAGCTTTCTTT.

The chain uses TRBV28 and TRBJ1-4; D may be TRBD1 (5 bases). This CDR3 contains 15 residues. The germline gives CDR1 MDHEN, CDR2 SYDVKM. V lost 3 bases and J lost 4, with 12 bases in between. The CDR3 DNA follows: TGTGCCAGCAGTTTTGGGGCAGCATTTAATGAAAAACTGTTTTTT. This encodes CASSFGAAFNEKLFF.

This clone was detected only a few times. CDR3 in amino acids: CSAAPGSGYTF. CDR3 sequence (DNA): TGCAGTGCTGCACCTGGATCCGGCTACACCTTC. The V and J genes are TRBV20-1 and TRBJ1-2, with D hard to call. The V gene's germline CDR1 is DFQATT and CDR2 SNEGSKA (reference sequence). The CDR3 covers 11 residues. Trimming pared 5 bases from V and 8 bases from J, leaving 12 bases between.

The chain uses TRBV7-9 and TRBJ2-7, with TRBD2 matching 8 bases. Germline trimming cut 4 bases from V and 0 bases from J; bases unmatched to any gene: 8. This CDR3 is built from 16 residues. Per the germline V gene, CDR1 is SEHNR and CDR2 is FQNEAQ (reference sequence). CDR3 nucleotide sequence: TGTGCCAGCAGCTCGACTAGCGCACCGGACTCCTACGAGCAGTACTTC. Translating gives CASSSTSAPDSYEQYF. Variable domain in full (rest from reference TRBV7-9 and TRBJ2-7): DTGVSQNPRHKITKRGQNVTFRCDPISEHNRLYWYRQTLGQGPEFLTYFQNEAQLEKSRLLSDRFSAERPKGSFSTLEIQRTEQGDSAMYLCASSSTSAPDSYEQYFGPGTRLTVT.

This rearrangement joins TRBV10-3 to TRBJ2-2; D is possibly TRBD1 or TRBD2 (6 bases each). V lost 5 bases and J lost 2, with 15 bases in between. This CDR3 has 16 residues. Looked up from germline, CDR1 is ENHRY and CDR2 is SYGVKD. The CDR3 DNA sequence: TGTGCCATCAGTCCGATATCGGGGGCAAACACCGGGGAGCTGTTTTTT. It specifies CAISPISGANTGELFF.

This rearrangement joins TRBV5-4 to TRBJ2-7, with 8 bases that match TRBD1. Germline V gene lookup returns CDR1 SGHNT and CDR2 YYREEE (reference sequence). This CDR3 is 14 amino acids long. The trim removed 4 bases at V and 3 bases at J, leaving 6 bases unmatched. Here the CDR3 reads CASSEGQANYEQYF. CDR3 DNA: TGTGCCAGCAGCGAGGGACAGGCCAACTACGAGCAGTACTTC.

The rearrangement links TRBV4-1 to TRBJ1-2; no definite D call. Trimming stripped 3 bases from V and 4 bases from J, with 9 bases between. The CDR3 totals 13 residues. From germline, CDR1 is MGHRA and CDR2 YSYEKL. This CDR3 is CASSHPLAYGYTF. The DNA of the CDR3 is TGCGCCAGCAGCCATCCCCTGGCCTATGGCTACACCTTC.

V is TRBV7-9 and J is TRBJ1-1; 7 bases align to TRBD1. Germline V gene lookup returns CDR1 SEHNR and CDR2 FQNEAQ (reference sequence). The V gene end was trimmed by 4 bases and the J gene end by 4 bases; junction bases not matched to a gene: 6. This CDR3 spans 14 amino acids. CDR3: CASSSNAGGTEAFF. The CDR3 bases are TGTGCCAGCAGCTCGAACGCAGGGGGCACTGAAGCTTTCTTT. Full variable domain (rest looked up from reference TRBV7-9 and TRBJ1-1): DTGVSQNPRHKITKRGQNVTFRCDPISEHNRLYWYRQTLGQGPEFLTYFQNEAQLEKSRLLSDRFSAERPKGSFSTLEIQRTEQGDSAMYLCASSSNAGGTEAFFGQGTRLTVV.

This clone was picked up one time. The chain carries TRBV7-9 and TRBJ1-2, with D hard to call. Per the germline V gene, CDR1 is SEHNR and CDR2 is FQNEAQ (reference sequence). Trimming took 2 bases from V and 8 from J, leaving 6 bases between them. The CDR3 extends over 11 amino acids. The CDR3 protein is CASSLQGGYTF. The CDR3 DNA follows: TGTGCCAGCAGCTTACAAGGAGGCTACACCTTC.

V gene TRBV6-5 combines with J gene TRBJ1-1; 9 nucleotides agree with TRBD1. Germline-derived CDR1 and CDR2 are MNHEY and SVGAGI. The J segment lost 4 bases and the V segment lost 5 bases, leaving 2 bases of the junction unmatched. The CDR3 runs to 13 residues. CDR3: CASSIQGATEAFF. CDR3 DNA: TGTGCCAGCAGTATACAGGGGGCCACTGAAGCTTTCTTT.

The rearrangement links TRBV5-1 to TRBJ2-5; 11 nucleotides match TRBD1. With V trimmed by 4 bases and J by 4 bases, 3 bases remained unmatched. The germline V gene encodes CDR1 SGHRS and CDR2 YFSETQ. CDR3 length: 14 amino acids. The CDR3 DNA is TGCGCCAGCAGCGGACAGGGGGCGGGAGAGACCCAGTACTTC. Encoded protein: CASSGQGAGETQYF.

The V gene is TRBV4-1, the J gene TRBJ2-6, with TRBD1 matching 7 bases. Germline-derived CDR1 and CDR2 are MGHRA and YSYEKL. CDR3 size: 18 residues. The V gene end was trimmed by 2 bases and the J gene end by 0 bases; junction bases not matched to a gene: 7. The CDR3 here is CASSQIGQDHSGANVLTF. Here the CDR3 DNA reads TGCGCCAGCAGCCAAATCGGACAGGACCACTCTGGGGCCAACGTCCTGACTTTC.

This chain joins TRBV6-5 and TRBJ2-7; no clear D. Germline values: CDR1 MNHEY, CDR2 SVGAGI. Trimming left V 0 bases short and J 2 bases short, with 11 bases between. This CDR3 region has 15 residues. This CDR3 is CASSYSWRLTYEQYF. DNA of the CDR3: TGTGCCAGCAGTTACTCATGGAGACTTACCTACGAGCAGTACTTC.

This clone was recorded once. The chain joins TRBV18 to TRBJ1-1; 7 bases align to TRBD1. CDR3 length equals 16 residues. The V gene's germline CDR1 is KGHSH and CDR2 LQKENI. The trim removed 6 bases at V and 1 base at J, leaving 11 bases unmatched. The CDR3 spells CASSPRQGWGNTEAFF. Written as DNA, the CDR3 is TGTGCCAGCTCCCCGAGACAGGGTTGGGGGAACACTGAAGCTTTCTTT.

This rearrangement joins TRBV27 to TRBJ1-6; TRBD1 aligns across 7 bases. Unmatched junction bases numbered 4, after V lost 6 bases and J lost 2 bases. The CDR3 is 15 amino acids. From germline, CDR1 is MNHEY and CDR2 SMNVEV (reference sequence). Here the CDR3 DNA reads TGTGCCAGCAGCAGGGGACAGACCTATAATTCACCCCTCCACTTT. Translation: CASSRGQTYNSPLHF.

The chain combines TRBV4-2 with TRBJ2-7; no firm D call. The V and J ends lost 0 bases and 6 bases respectively, with 15 bases between them. The V gene's germline CDR1 is LGHNA and CDR2 YNFKEQ. The CDR3 has 15 amino acids. CDR3 in amino acids: CASSQDLAQMAEQYF. In DNA, the CDR3 is TGTGCCAGCAGCCAAGATCTGGCGCAAATGGCCGAGCAGTACTTC.

This sequence joins TRBV18 and TRBJ1-2, with 8 bases matching TRBD1. Trimming at V came to 1 base and at J to 4 bases, leaving 8 bases not matched to a gene. CDR1 and CDR2 from the germline V gene are KGHSH and LQKENI. CDR3 length: 16 residues. This CDR3 reads CASSPLLTGGTYGYTF. The CDR3 nucleotides read TGTGCCAGCTCACCACTACTTACAGGGGGGACCTATGGCTACACCTTC.

This chain uses TRBV6-5 with TRBJ2-3; weak D call: TRBD1 (5 bases). The CDR3 extends over 12 amino acids. Looked up from germline, CDR1 is MNHEY and CDR2 is SVGAGI. V was pared by 4 bases and J by 6 bases, with 8 bases between. The CDR3 sequence: CASSSYRDTQYF. The CDR3 nucleotides are TGTGCCAGCAGTTCCTACAGGGATACGCAGTATTTT.